These 22 T cell receptor beta chains originate from one sample sequenced in a study of cytomegalovirus exposure and HLA in healthy donors. TCRdb keeps only in-frame clones here, not all; method: immunoSEQ multiplex PCR. The table includes roughly 220,000 clones, approximately 80% detected once. Material for sequencing was PBMCs. The receptor source for this set is a woman in her twenties or thirties in good health and CMV-seropositive.

This chain connects TRBV9 to TRBJ1-5; tentative D call: TRBD1 (5 bases). Per the germline V gene, CDR1 is SGDLS and CDR2 is YYNGEE. Trimming cost V 4 bases and J 3 bases, with 11 bases left between them. CDR3 length: 14 residues. CDR3 region: CASSRGNSNQPQHF. The CDR3 DNA is TGTGCCAGCAGCAGGGGTAATTCCAATCAGCCCCAGCATTTT.

The rearrangement joins TRBV5-1 to TRBJ1-1, with a possible D match to TRBD1 (5 bases). The germline V and J ends were trimmed by 2 bases and 8 bases, with 16 bases remaining between them. Germline V gene lookup returns CDR1 SGHRS and CDR2 YFSETQ. The CDR3 runs to 14 residues. DNA of the CDR3: TGCGCCAGCAGCTTTGGCCGGGGGGTACTCGAAGCTTTCTTT. It yields the protein CASSFGRGVLEAFF.

The rearrangement joins TRBV7-9 to TRBJ1-2; no reliable D call. Trimming took off 4 bases at V and 3 bases at J, with 9 bases between the two ends. CDR1 SEHNR and CDR2 FQNEAQ come from the germline V gene (reference sequence). The CDR3 is 13 amino acids. CDR3: CASSSDVYYGYTF. The CDR3 DNA is TGTGCCAGCAGCTCCGACGTCTACTATGGCTACACCTTC.

Notes on this clone: Distinct nucleotide sequences in the sample also encode this CDR3. This chain uses TRBV5-6 with TRBJ2-7, with 10 bases that match TRBD1. This CDR3 is 14 amino acids long. Germline V gives CDR1 SGHDT, CDR2 YYEEEE. The ends lost 0 bases at V and 4 bases at J; junction bases unmatched: 1. CDR3 in amino acids: CASSLGQGAYEQYF. The CDR3 region has the DNA TGTGCCAGCAGCTTGGGACAGGGGGCTTACGAGCAGTACTTC.

The chain combines TRBV27 with TRBJ1-1; D is perhaps TRBD1 (5 bases). Germline CDR1 is MNHEY and CDR2 is SMNVEV (reference sequence). This CDR3 spans 18 amino acids. With 0 bases removed from V and 0 bases from J, the gap between germline ends came to 17 bases. The CDR3 loop is CASSLSFYRPLMNTEAFF. CDR3 DNA: TGTGCCAGCAGTTTATCCTTTTACAGGCCCCTCATGAACACTGAAGCTTTCTTT.

The rearrangement uses TRBV9 and TRBJ1-3; D unresolved. CDR3 length: 15 residues. CDR1 is SGDLS and CDR2 is YYNGEE in the germline V gene. The ends were cut back, 4 bases at V and 0 bases at J, with 11 bases in the middle. CDR3 sequence (DNA): TGTGCCAGCAGCCCCCGGACGGTCTCTGGAAACACCATATATTTT. Its translation: CASSPRTVSGNTIYF.

The V and J genes are TRBV4-1 and TRBJ1-1, with D unclear. Germline V lookup: CDR1 MGHRA, CDR2 YSYEKL. There are 14 residues in the CDR3. V was shortened by 1 base and J by 1 base, with 7 bases between the two germline ends. The CDR3 bases are TGCGCCAGCAGCCAAGTCCCGCAGAACACTGAAGCTTTCTTT. This encodes CASSQVPQNTEAFF.

The gene calls are TRBV4-2 and TRBJ2-7, with D possibly TRBD2 on 5 matching bases. Trimming stripped 4 bases from V and 2 bases from J, with 15 bases between. CDR3 length: 15 residues. Per the germline V gene, CDR1 is LGHNA and CDR2 is YNFKEQ. The CDR3 here is CASSRTSGGAYEQYF. In DNA form, the CDR3 reads TGTGCCAGCAGCCGTACGAGCGGAGGAGCCTACGAGCAGTACTTC.

The chain carries TRBV4-3 and TRBJ2-7, with 8 bases lining up with TRBD1. V dropped 4 bases and J dropped 3; count of bases not matched to a gene: 11. The CDR3 runs 16 residues. Germline V gene sequence: CDR1 LGHNA, CDR2 YSLEER. The CDR3 region is CASSPKTGESFYEQYF. CDR3 in DNA: TGCGCCAGCAGCCCGAAGACAGGGGAGTCCTTCTACGAGCAGTACTTC.

In this sample, this clone turned up a few times. The chain couples TRBV18 to TRBJ2-7; TRBD1 agrees at 7 bases. The CDR3 contains 15 residues. Looked up from germline, CDR1 is KGHSH and CDR2 is LQKENI. Germline trimming cut 2 bases from V and 5 bases from J; bases unmatched to any gene: 9. CDR3 residues: CASSPGTASTHEQYF. As DNA, the CDR3 is TGTGCCAGCTCACCAGGGACAGCAAGTACCCACGAGCAGTACTTC.

There are a few counts of this clone. V is TRBV5-1 and J is TRBJ1-2; 8 nucleotides agree with TRBD1. With V trimmed by 0 bases and J by 8 bases, 9 bases remained unmatched. The CDR3 runs to 15 residues. CDR1 is SGHRS, CDR2 YFSETQ, per germline. CDR3 loop: CASSLGTGTIYGYTF. The CDR3 DNA reads TGCGCCAGCAGCTTGGGGACAGGGACCATTTACGGCTACACCTTC.

The genes are TRBV28 and TRBJ2-7; 11 bases fit TRBD2. Germline CDR1 and CDR2: MDHEN and SYDVKM. Unmatched junction bases numbered 6, after V lost 7 bases and J lost 1 base. CDR3 size: 15 residues. The DNA of the CDR3 is TGTGCCAGCACACTAGCGGGAGATGTATCCTACGAGCAGTACTTC. Amino acids: CASTLAGDVSYEQYF. The variable domain in full, with the rest retrieved from reference TRBV28 and TRBJ2-7, is DVKVTQSSRYLVKRTGEKVFLECVQDMDHENMFWYRQDPGLGLRLIYFSYDVKMKEKGDIPEGYSVSREKKERFSLILESASTNQTSMYLCASTLAGDVSYEQYFGPGTRLTVT.

This chain joins TRBV7-2 and TRBJ2-7, with D perhaps TRBD2 (5 bases). Germline V gene data show CDR1 as SGHTA and CDR2 as FQGNSA. The V end lost 5 bases, the J end lost 6 bases, and 8 bases lay between the germline ends. CDR3 size: 11 residues. CDR3 amino acids: CASSQRREQYF. CDR3 sequence (DNA): TGTGCCAGCAGCCAGCGGCGCGAGCAGTACTTC.

The genes are TRBV7-6 and TRBJ2-1; 7 nucleotides match TRBD2. With 5 bases clipped from V and 5 bases from J, the junction kept 15 bases outside the gene matches. Germline V CDR1 and CDR2: SGHVS, FNYEAQ. This CDR3 spans 17 amino acids. The CDR3 is CASSDNFGGGPHNEQFF. The CDR3 DNA reads TGTGCCAGCAGCGACAACTTTGGGGGAGGGCCTCACAATGAGCAGTTCTTC.

The genes are TRBV4-3 and TRBJ2-4, with 9 nucleotides matching TRBD1. Trimming took 3 bases from V and 6 from J; bases not matched to a gene: 12. This CDR3 has 17 amino acids. Germline V CDR1 and CDR2: LGHNA, YSLEER. The CDR3 loop reads CASSQSRHRGQGNIQYF. The CDR3 region has the DNA TGCGCCAGCAGCCAGTCCCGACACAGGGGGCAGGGAAACATTCAGTACTTC.

The chain uses TRBV29-1 and TRBJ2-3; TRBD2 aligns across 9 bases. Germline CDR1 SQVTM, CDR2 ANQGSEA. V dropped 7 bases and J dropped 1; count of bases not matched to a gene: 21. This CDR3 is built from 19 residues. CDR3 sequence (DNA): TGCAGCGGTTGGGGGGGTAGCGGGAGATCAGGTAGCGGCACAGATACGCAGTATTTT. It codes for CSGWGGSGRSGSGTDTQYF.

This chain joins TRBV29-1 and TRBJ1-2; D is uncertain. The CDR3 is 13 residues long. Germline V lookup: CDR1 SQVTM, CDR2 ANQGSEA. The ends were cut back, 5 bases at V and 4 bases at J, with 14 bases in the middle. DNA for the CDR3: TGCAGCGTTCTAATAGGCCAAGGCTATGGCTACACCTTC. This translates into CSVLIGQGYGYTF.

The chain uses TRBV5-1 and TRBJ2-1; maybe TRBD1 (5 bases). CDR1 and CDR2 from the germline V gene are SGHRS and YFSETQ. The length of the CDR3 is 13 residues. V was pared by 0 bases and J by 8 bases, with 9 bases between. Here the CDR3 DNA reads TGCGCCAGCAGCTTGGTTGGGGCGGATGAGCAGTTCTTC. Translated, it gives CASSLVGADEQFF.

The chain uses TRBV29-1 and TRBJ2-1; the D gene is possibly TRBD1 (6 bases). Germline CDR1 and CDR2: SQVTM and ANQGSEA. CDR3 length equals 15 residues. With 7 bases removed from V and 7 bases from J, the gap between germline ends came to 23 bases. CDR3 DNA sequence: TGCAGCGCCCGGGTAGGGCAGGGGTTGGGGAATGAGCAGTTCTTC. It codes for CSARVGQGLGNEQFF.

The V call is TRBV7-6, the J call TRBJ1-1; 7 positions match TRBD1. CDR1 and CDR2 from the germline V gene are SGHVS and FNYEAQ. The CDR3 extends over 13 amino acids. V shed 4 bases and J 6 bases; nucleotides not matched to a gene: 5. CDR3 sequence: CASSYYRGAEAFF. CDR3 bases: TGTGCCAGCAGCTATTACAGGGGCGCTGAAGCTTTCTTT.

The V call is TRBV4-1, the J call TRBJ2-7, with 10 bases lining up with TRBD1. The ends lost 4 bases at V and 8 bases at J; junction bases unmatched: 5. The germline CDR1 and CDR2 sequences are MGHRA and YSYEKL. The CDR3 consists of 13 residues. The CDR3 region has the DNA TGCGCCAGCAGCCCAGGACAGGGGGTTAAGCAGTACTTC. Encoded protein: CASSPGQGVKQYF.

This chain connects TRBV27 to TRBJ2-7; possible D gene TRBD1, 5 bases. Germline-derived CDR1 and CDR2 are MNHEY and SMNVEV (reference sequence). CDR3 length: 15 residues. Trimming took 2 bases from V and 4 from J, leaving 15 bases between them. The CDR3 region has the DNA TGTGCCAGCAGTTTAGCCAGGGCCCCTTTTTACGAGCAGTACTTC. Its protein is CASSLARAPFYEQYF.